The present T cell receptor (beta chain) was sequenced within a study of blood T cell repertoires in COVID-19. Turning to the study itself: Sources were T cells, B-cell-depleted T cells, or PBMCs; the material itself was cDNA or gDNA.

The junction had 7 bases not matched to a gene; V was cut back by 5 bases and J by 4 bases. The CDR3 spans 16 residues. Germline loops: CDR1 MNHEY, CDR2 SMNVEV (reference sequence). Produced via immunoSEQ multiplex PCR; TCRdb's table is partial and in-frame only. The sample consists of roughly 260,000 clones, around nine tenths of them appearing once. The clonotype originates from a young woman with COVID-19, enrolled during active disease. The chain joins TRBV27 to TRBJ2-1; 11 bases fit TRBD2. Input material: peripheral blood. The CDR3 spells CASSPGTSGDYNEQFF. As DNA, the CDR3 is TGTGCCAGCAGTCCCGGGACTAGCGGAGATTACAATGAGCAGTTCTTC.